The source of this T cell receptor beta chain is a study of T-cell memory formation after mild COVID-19. The CDR3 is 17 residues long. Germline trimming cut 4 bases from V and 1 base from J; bases unmatched to any gene: 10. Germline CDR1 ENHRY, CDR2 SYGVKD. This clonotype was seen many times. TCRdb reanalysed the 5' RACE reads using MiXCR and keeps one entry per CDR3 protein. The data show 400,000 to 450,000 distinct CDR3 sequences, with about 20% seen just once and roughly 21% held by the top ten. The V and J genes are TRBV10-3 and TRBJ1-1; 9 nucleotides align to TRBD1. Sequenced material: PBMCs or a T cell subset sorted from them (not recorded which). The TCR was taken from a man younger than 35 who had mild COVID-19 (a few samples of this study predate the infection). Cell type and time point are not known. DNA of the CDR3: TGTGCCATCAGTGTAAATCCGGGACAGGGAGCGAACACTGAAGCTTTCTTT. It specifies CAISVNPGQGANTEAFF.